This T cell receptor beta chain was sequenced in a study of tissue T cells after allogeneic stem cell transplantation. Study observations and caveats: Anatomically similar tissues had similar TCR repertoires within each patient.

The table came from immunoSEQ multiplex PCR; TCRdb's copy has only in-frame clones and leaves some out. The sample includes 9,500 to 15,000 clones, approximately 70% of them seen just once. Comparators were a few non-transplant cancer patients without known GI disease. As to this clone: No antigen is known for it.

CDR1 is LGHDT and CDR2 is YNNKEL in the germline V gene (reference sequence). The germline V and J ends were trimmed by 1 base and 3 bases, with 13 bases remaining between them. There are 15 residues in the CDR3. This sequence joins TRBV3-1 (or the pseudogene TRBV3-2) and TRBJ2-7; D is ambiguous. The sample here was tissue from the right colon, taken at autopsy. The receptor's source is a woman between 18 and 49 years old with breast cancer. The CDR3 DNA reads TGTGCCAGCAGCCAAGGACCGGGCCCGAGCTACGAGCAGTACTTC. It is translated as CASSQGPGPSYEQYF.